The sample holds one count of the clone carrying this TCR beta chain. Its specificity is not known. Only Caucasian adults living in Nashville, Tennessee made up the donor group. V lost 0 bases, J lost 0 bases, and 9 bases lay in between. The CDR3 covers 16 residues. The germline gives CDR1 SGHDT, CDR2 YYEEEE. The sample comes from a study of shared clonotypes between healthy human individuals. Study results and caveats: Sequencing depth was a factor that was expected to affect clonotype sharing among donors.

In the authors' workflow: Without quality scores, immunoSEQ junctional reads could not be filtered like full-length reads. Profiled with immunoSEQ multiplex PCR; TCRdb holds only in-frame clones, not every one. For V, J and clone size, that table is used; D and trimming come from the DNA. The repertoire holds about 490,000 clones, with around 78% as singletons. Sample: PBMCs. This TCR was sampled from a woman between 40 and 50 years old in good health. Some clones in this sample may be carry-over from other donors' samples. This rearrangement joins TRBV5-6 to TRBJ1-4; the D is unclear. CDR3 region: CASSLGRFATNEKLFF. CDR3 bases: TGTGCCAGCAGCTTGGGGCGTTTTGCAACTAATGAAAAACTGTTTTTT.